The present TCR beta chain was sequenced within a study of post-analysis software for immune sequencing data. Germline V gene data show CDR1 as DFQATT and CDR2 as SNEGSKA (reference sequence). The CDR3 sequence is 14 residues long. Germline trimming cut 3 bases from V and 6 bases from J; bases unmatched to any gene: 8. Findings of the study overall: Controls showed lower frequencies than patients for five or six TRBV segments, and TRBV5-6, TRBV5-1 and TRBV20-1 were among these.

Prepared TCR beta cDNA libraries contained unique molecular identifiers. TCRdb used MiXCR to reprocess the PCR reads, holding one entry per CDR3 protein. This sample carries roughly 800,000 distinct CDR3 sequences, 30% of them seen once, and the ten largest clones take around 0.56%. This clonotype was detected only a few times. The antigen is not known. This TCR was sampled from a girl between 10 and 17 years old with multiple sclerosis. Sequencing was done on a sample of blood. This rearrangement joins TRBV20-1 to TRBJ2-7, with 10 bases fitting TRBD1. In DNA, the CDR3 is TGCAGTGCTAGCCCTGACAGGGGGCGGCGCGAGCAGTACTTC. It encodes CSASPDRGRREQYF.